This T cell receptor (beta chain) was recovered during a study of T cells in Graves' hyperthyroidism and ophthalmopathy. PBMCs were sourced from approximately 9.3 ml fresh peripheral blood. The TCR beta CDR3 regions underwent amplification using RNA transcripts as the source. HTBI primers were the set used in a first-round RT-PCR of the TCR CDR3. Each CDR3 protein gets one entry after TCRdb re-called the multiplex PCR reads with MiXCR. The sample includes about 290,000 distinct CDR3 sequences, about an eighth seen only once; the top ten take almost 8%. Germline trimming cut 2 bases from V and 6 bases from J; bases unmatched to any gene: 11. Germline lookup yields CDR1 KGHSH and CDR2 LQKENI. The CDR3 covers 17 residues. This clonotype was observed many times.

Sequencing used blood. The TCR originated in a woman in her twenties or thirties with Graves' hyperthyroidism that later progressed to Graves' ophthalmopathy. V usage is TRBV18 and J usage is TRBJ2-7; 12 bases are a match to TRBD1. For the CDR3, the DNA is TGTGCCAGCTCACCAAAGAGCCGGGACAGGGGGCGTTCCGAGCAGTACTTC. It codes for CASSPKSRDRGRSEQYF.